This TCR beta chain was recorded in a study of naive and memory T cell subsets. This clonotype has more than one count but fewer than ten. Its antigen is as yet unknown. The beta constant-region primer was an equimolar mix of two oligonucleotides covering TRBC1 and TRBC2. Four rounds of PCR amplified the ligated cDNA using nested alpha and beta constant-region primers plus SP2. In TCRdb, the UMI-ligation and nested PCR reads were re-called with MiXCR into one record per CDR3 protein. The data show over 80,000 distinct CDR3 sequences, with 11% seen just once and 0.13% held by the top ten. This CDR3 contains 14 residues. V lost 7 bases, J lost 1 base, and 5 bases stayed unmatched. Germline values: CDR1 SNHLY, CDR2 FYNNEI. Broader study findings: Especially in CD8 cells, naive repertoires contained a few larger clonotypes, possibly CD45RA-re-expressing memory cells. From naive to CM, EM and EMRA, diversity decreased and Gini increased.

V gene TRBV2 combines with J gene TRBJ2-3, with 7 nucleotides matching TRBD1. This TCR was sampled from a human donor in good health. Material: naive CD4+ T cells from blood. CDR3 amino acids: CASTDRAGTDTQYF. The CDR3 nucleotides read TGTGCCAGCACCGACAGGGCGGGCACAGATACGCAGTATTTT.